This TCR beta chain emerged from a study of shared clonotypes between healthy human individuals. The donor cohort consisted entirely of Caucasian adults residing in Nashville, Tennessee. This CDR3 region has 16 residues. Germline loops: CDR1 MNHNS, CDR2 SASEGT. V lost 3 bases to trimming and J lost 4 bases; unmatched junction nucleotides: 6. Sequenced by immunoSEQ multiplex PCR; TCRdb stores in-frame clones only, minus some. There are about 520,000 clones in the sample; approximately 78% occur only once, and around 12% lies in the top ten. The specimen was PBMCs. This receptor was identified in a woman between 35 and 50 years old in good health. Some clones in this sample may be carry-over from other donors' samples. The chain joins TRBV6-1 to TRBJ2-2; TRBD2 agrees at 9 bases. In DNA, the CDR3 is TGTGCCAGCAGTGACTTAGGCGGGAGGGGCACCGGGGAGCTGTTTTTT. Its translation is CASSDLGGRGTGELFF.